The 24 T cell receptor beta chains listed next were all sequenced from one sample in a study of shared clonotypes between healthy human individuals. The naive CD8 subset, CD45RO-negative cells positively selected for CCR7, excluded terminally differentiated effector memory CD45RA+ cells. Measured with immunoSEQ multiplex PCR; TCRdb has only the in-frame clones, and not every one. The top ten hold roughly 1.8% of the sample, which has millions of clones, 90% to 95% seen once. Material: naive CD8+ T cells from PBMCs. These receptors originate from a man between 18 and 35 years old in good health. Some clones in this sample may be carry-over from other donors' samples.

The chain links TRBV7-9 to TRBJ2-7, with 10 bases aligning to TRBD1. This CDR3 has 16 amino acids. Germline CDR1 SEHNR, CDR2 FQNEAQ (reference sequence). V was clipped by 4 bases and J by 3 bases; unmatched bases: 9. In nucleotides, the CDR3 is TGTGCCAGCAGCTCCCGGACAGGGGGACTCCACTACGAGCAGTACTTC. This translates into CASSSRTGGLHYEQYF.

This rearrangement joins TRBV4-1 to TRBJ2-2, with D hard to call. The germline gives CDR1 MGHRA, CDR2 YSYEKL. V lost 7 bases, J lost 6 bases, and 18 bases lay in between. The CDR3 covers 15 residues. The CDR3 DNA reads TGCGCCAGCACCCCACAATCGGGTTGGTCCGGGGAGCTGTTTTTT. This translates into CASTPQSGWSGELFF.

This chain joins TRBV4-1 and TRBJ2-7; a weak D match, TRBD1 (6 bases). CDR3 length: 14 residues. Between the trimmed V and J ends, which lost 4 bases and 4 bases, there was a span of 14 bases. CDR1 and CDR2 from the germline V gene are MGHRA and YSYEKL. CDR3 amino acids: CASSPQVRGYEQYF. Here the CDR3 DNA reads TGCGCCAGCAGCCCGCAGGTCAGGGGATACGAGCAGTACTTC.

CDR3 sequence (DNA): TGTGCCAGCAGTTACTCGGGGAAAATGAACACTGAAGCTTTCTTT. It translates to CASSYSGKMNTEAFF. The chain links TRBV6-6 to TRBJ1-1; unclear D gene. The CDR3 has 15 residues. Germline CDR1 reads MNHNY; CDR2 reads SVGAGI (reference sequence). V dropped 0 bases and J dropped 0 bases, with 8 bases sitting between them.

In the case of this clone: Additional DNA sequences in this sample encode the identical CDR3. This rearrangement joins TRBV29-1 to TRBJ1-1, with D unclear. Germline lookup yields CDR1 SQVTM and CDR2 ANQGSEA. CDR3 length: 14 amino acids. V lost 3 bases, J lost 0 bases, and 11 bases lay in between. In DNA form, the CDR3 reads TGCAGCGTTGAGCAAGCTTTTATGAACACTGAAGCTTTCTTT. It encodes CSVEQAFMNTEAFF.

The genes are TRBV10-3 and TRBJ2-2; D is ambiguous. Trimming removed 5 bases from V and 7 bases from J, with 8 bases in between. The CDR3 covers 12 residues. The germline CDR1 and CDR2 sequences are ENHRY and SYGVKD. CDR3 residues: CAISPPVGELFF. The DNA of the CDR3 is TGTGCCATCAGTCCCCCTGTCGGGGAGCTGTTTTTT.

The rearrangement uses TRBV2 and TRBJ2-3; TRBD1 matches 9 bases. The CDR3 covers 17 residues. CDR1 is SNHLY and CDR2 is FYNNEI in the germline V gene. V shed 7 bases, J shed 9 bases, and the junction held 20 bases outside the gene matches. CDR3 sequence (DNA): TGTGCCAGCACCACAGGTGGGGACAGGGTGGCGTTGAGAACGCAGTATTTT. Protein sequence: CASTTGGDRVALRTQYF.

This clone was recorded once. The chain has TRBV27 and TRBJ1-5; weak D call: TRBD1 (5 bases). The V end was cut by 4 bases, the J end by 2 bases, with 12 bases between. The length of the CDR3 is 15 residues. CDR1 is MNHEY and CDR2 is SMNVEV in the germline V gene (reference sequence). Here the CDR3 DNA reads TGTGCCAGCAGTTATGGAAGGGGTGGCAATCAGCCCCAGCATTTT. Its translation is CASSYGRGGNQPQHF.

The CDR3 protein is CASTSVPGTGELFF. The CDR3 DNA follows: TGTGCCAGCACTTCAGTACCGGGAACCGGGGAGCTGTTTTTT. V usage is TRBV27 and J usage is TRBJ2-2; tentative D call: TRBD2 (5 bases). This CDR3 is 14 amino acids long. With 7 bases removed from V and 5 bases from J, the gap between germline ends came to 14 bases. The germline CDR1 and CDR2 sequences are MNHEY and SMNVEV (reference sequence).

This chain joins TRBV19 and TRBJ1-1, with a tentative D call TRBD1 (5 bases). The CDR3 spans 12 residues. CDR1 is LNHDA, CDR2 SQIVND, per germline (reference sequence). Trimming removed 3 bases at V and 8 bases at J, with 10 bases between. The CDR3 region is CASSIRVAEAFF. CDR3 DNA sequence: TGTGCCAGTAGTATCAGGGTGGCGGAAGCTTTCTTT.

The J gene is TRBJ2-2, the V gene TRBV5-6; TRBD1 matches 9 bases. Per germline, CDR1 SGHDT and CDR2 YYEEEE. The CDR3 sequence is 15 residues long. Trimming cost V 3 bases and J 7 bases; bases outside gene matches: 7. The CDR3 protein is CASSYTGGGYGELFF. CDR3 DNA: TGTGCCAGCAGCTACACAGGGGGCGGGTACGGGGAGCTGTTTTTT. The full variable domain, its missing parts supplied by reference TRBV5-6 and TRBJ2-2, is DAGVTQSPTHLIKTRGQQVTLRCSPKSGHDTVSWYQQALGQGPQFIFQYYEEEERQRGNFPDRFSGHQFPNYSSELNVNALLLGDSALYLCASSYTGGGYGELFFGEGSRLTVL.

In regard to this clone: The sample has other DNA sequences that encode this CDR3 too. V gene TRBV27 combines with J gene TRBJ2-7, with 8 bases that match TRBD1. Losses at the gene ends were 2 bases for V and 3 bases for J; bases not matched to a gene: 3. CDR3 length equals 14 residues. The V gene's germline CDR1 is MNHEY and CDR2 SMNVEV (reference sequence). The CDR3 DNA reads TGTGCCAGCAGTTTAGGACAGGGCCTCTACGAGCAGTACTTC. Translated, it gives CASSLGQGLYEQYF.

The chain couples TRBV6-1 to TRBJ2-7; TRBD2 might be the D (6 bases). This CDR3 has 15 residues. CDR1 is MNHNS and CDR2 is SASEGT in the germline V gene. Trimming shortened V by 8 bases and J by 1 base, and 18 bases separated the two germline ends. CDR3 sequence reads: CASWPRAGSSYEQYF. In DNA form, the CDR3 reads TGTGCCAGCTGGCCCCGGGCGGGGTCATCCTACGAGCAGTACTTC.

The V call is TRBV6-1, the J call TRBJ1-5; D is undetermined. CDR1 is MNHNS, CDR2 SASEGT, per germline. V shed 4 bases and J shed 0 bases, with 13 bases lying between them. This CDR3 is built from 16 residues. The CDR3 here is CASSAQRVSSNQPQHF. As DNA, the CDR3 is TGTGCCAGCAGTGCTCAAAGAGTTTCTAGCAATCAGCCCCAGCATTTT.

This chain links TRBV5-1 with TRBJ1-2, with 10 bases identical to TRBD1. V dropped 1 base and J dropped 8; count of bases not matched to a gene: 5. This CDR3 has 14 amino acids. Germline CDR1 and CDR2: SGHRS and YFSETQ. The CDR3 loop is CASSLRGTGDGYTF. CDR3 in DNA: TGCGCCAGCAGCTTGAGGGGGACAGGGGACGGCTACACCTTC.

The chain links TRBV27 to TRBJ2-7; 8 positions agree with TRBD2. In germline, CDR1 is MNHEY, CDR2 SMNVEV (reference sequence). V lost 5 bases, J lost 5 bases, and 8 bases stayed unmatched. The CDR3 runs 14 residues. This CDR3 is CASSPSGGSDEQYF. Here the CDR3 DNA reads TGTGCCAGCAGTCCCTCGGGGGGGAGTGACGAGCAGTACTTC.

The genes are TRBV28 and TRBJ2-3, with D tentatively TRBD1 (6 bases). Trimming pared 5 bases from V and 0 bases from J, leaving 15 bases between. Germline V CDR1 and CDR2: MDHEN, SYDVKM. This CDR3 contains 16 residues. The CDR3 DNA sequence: TGTGCCAGCAGTCTAAGGACAGTCCTCAGCACAGATACGCAGTATTTT. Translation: CASSLRTVLSTDTQYF. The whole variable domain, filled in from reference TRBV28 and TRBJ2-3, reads DVKVTQSSRYLVKRTGEKVFLECVQDMDHENMFWYRQDPGLGLRLIYFSYDVKMKEKGDIPEGYSVSREKKERFSLILESASTNQTSMYLCASSLRTVLSTDTQYFGPGTRLTVL.

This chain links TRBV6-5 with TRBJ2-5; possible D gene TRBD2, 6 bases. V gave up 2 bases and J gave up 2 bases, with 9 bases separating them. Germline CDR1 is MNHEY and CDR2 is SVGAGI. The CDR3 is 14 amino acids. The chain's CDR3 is CASSYGGRQETQYF. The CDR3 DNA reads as TGTGCCAGCAGTTACGGAGGGCGGCAAGAGACCCAGTACTTC.

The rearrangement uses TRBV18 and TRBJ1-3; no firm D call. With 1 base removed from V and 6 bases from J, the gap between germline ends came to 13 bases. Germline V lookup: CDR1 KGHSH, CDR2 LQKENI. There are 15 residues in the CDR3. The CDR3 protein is CASSPLGKVANTIYF. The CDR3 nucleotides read TGTGCCAGCTCACCACTCGGGAAGGTGGCAAACACCATATATTTT. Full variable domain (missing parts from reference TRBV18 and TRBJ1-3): NAGVMQNPRHLVRRRGQEARLRCSPMKGHSHVYWYRQLPEEGLKFMVYLQKENIIDESGMPKERFSAEFPKEGPSILRIQQVVRGDSAAYFCASSPLGKVANTIYFGEGSWLTVV.

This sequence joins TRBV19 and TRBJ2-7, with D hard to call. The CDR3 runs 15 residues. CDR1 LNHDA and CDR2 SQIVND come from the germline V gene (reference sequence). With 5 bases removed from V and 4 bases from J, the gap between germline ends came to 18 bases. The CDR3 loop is CASSPSRATTYEQYF. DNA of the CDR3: TGTGCCAGTAGTCCCTCGAGAGCAACTACATACGAGCAGTACTTC. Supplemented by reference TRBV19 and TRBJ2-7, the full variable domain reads DGGITQSPKYLFRKEGQNVTLSCEQNLNHDAMYWYRQDPGQGLRLIYYSQIVNDFQKGDIAEGYSVSREKKESFPLTVTSAQKNPTAFYLCASSPSRATTYEQYFGPGTRLTVT.

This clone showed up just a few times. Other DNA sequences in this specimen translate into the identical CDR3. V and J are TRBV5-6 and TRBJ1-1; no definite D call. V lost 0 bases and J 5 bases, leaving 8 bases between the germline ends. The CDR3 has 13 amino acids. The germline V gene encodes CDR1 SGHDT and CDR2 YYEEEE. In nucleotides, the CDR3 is TGTGCCAGCAGCTTGGTGGTGGGGACTGAAGCTTTCTTT. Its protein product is CASSLVVGTEAFF.

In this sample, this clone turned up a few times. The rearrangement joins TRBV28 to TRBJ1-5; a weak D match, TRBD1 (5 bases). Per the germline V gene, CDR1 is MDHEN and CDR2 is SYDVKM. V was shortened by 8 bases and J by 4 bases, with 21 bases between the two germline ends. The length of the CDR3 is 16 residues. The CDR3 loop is CASGRGLGPLNQPQHF. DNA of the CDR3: TGTGCCAGCGGGAGGGGCCTCGGGCCTCTTAATCAGCCCCAGCATTTT.

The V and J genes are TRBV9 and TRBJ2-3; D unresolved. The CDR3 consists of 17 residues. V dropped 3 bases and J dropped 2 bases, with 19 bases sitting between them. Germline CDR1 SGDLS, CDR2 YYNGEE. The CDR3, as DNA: TGTGCCAGCAGCGGCGACTGGGCTACCGAATACACAGATACGCAGTATTTT. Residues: CASSGDWATEYTDTQYF.

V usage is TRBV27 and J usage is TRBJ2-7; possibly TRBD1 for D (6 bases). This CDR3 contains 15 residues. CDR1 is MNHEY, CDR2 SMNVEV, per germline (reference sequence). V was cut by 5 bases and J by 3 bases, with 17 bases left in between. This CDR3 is CASSLGRDTLYEQYF. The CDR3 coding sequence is TGTGCCAGCAGTCTTGGACGGGACACCCTCTACGAGCAGTACTTC.